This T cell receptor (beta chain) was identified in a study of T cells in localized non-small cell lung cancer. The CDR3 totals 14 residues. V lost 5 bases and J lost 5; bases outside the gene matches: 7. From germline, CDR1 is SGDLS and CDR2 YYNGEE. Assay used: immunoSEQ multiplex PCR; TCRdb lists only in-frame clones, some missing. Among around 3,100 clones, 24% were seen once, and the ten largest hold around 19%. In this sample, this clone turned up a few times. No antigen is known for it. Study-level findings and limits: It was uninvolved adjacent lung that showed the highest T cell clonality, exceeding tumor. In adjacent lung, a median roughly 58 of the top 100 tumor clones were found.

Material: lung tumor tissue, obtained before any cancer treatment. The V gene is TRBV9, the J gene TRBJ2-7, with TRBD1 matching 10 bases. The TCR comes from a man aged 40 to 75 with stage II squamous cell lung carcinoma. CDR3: CASSVRDRGHEQYF. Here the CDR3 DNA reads TGTGCCAGCAGTGTCCGGGACAGGGGCCACGAGCAGTACTTC.